This T cell receptor (beta chain) is from a study of blood T cell repertoires in COVID-19. The table came from immunoSEQ multiplex PCR; TCRdb's copy has only in-frame clones and leaves some out. The repertoire holds some 140,000 clones, with around four fifths as singletons. The CDR3 consists of 15 residues. The germline V gene has CDR1 SNHLY and CDR2 FYNNEI. Trimming shortened V by 6 bases and J by 0 bases, and 12 bases separated the two germline ends. This chain connects TRBV2 to TRBJ2-1, with D possibly matching TRBD2 (6 bases). Sequenced material: peripheral blood. The receptor's source is a man aged 60 to 69 who had recovered from COVID-19. CDR3 coding DNA: TGTGCCAGCAGCCAGGACTATAGCTCCTACAATGAGCAGTTCTTC. Translated: CASSQDYSSYNEQFF.